The 25 T cell receptor beta chains below were found in one sample sequenced in a study of human CD8 memory T cell subsets. Preparation of the TCR beta libraries relied on UMI-labeled 5' RACE. From the 5' RACE reads, TCRdb lists one entry per CDR3 protein and no DNA. The sample totals thousands of distinct CDR3 sequences. Sequenced material: CD8+ stem-like memory T cells (TSCM and TCM) sorted from PBMCs. Specified subset: stem-like memory CD8 T cells (TSTEM), CCR7+ PD-1- TIGIT-. These receptors all come from a human donor in good health.

The rearrangement joins TRBV29-1 to TRBJ2-3. CDR1 is SQVTM, CDR2 ANQGSEA, per germline. This CDR3 is 14 amino acids long. The CDR3 protein is CSVAAISSTDTQYF.

The chain recombines TRBV7-9 with TRBJ1-1; absent DNA, TCRdb's TRBD1 call cannot be checked. Germline V gene data show CDR1 as SEHNR and CDR2 as FQNEAQ (reference sequence). The CDR3 has 15 amino acids. The CDR3 is CASSPWGGANTEAFF.

The chain carries TRBV9 and TRBJ2-3. CDR3 length equals 13 residues. Germline V CDR1 and CDR2: SGDLS, YYNGEE. The CDR3 sequence: CASSAAVVDTQYF. Drawing the rest from reference TRBV9 and TRBJ2-3, the complete variable domain is DSGVTQTPKHLITATGQRVTLRCSPRSGDLSVYWYQQSLDQGLQFLIQYYNGEERAKGNILERFSAQQFPDLHSELNLSSLELGDSALYFCASSAAVVDTQYFGPGTRLTVL.

Its frequency marks this clonotype as medium-sized. The V and J genes are TRBV4-1 and TRBJ1-1; TCRdb gives TRBD1 as the D gene, but with no DNA this cannot be confirmed. The CDR3 has 14 residues. CDR1 is MGHRA, CDR2 YSYEKL, per germline. CDR3 loop: CASSQEGQHTEAFF.

The chain carries TRBV18 and TRBJ2-4; TCRdb's assignment of TRBD1 cannot be checked, as there is no DNA. The CDR3 loop spans 18 amino acids. Germline V lookup: CDR1 KGHSH, CDR2 LQKENI. The CDR3 spells CASSDGQGGTLAKNIQYF.

Judged by frequency, this clonotype is medium-sized. V gene TRBV12-3 or TRBV12-4 combines with J gene TRBJ1-3; TCRdb names TRBD1, which stays unverified in the absence of DNA. This CDR3 comprises 16 residues. This CDR3 reads CASRPRTVSSGNTIYF.

This sequence joins TRBV20-1 and TRBJ1-1. The CDR3 has 12 residues. Germline V gives CDR1 DFQATT, CDR2 SNEGSKA (reference sequence). The CDR3 sequence: CSARLMNTEAFF.

V and J are TRBV25-1 and TRBJ2-5; TCRdb lists TRBD2, though no DNA is available to test this call. CDR3 length: 15 residues. The germline CDR1 and CDR2 sequences are MGHDK and SYGVNS. The CDR3 loop reads CASSAPTSGQETQYF.

The V and J genes are TRBV6-2 or TRBV6-3 and TRBJ1-3; there is no DNA to check the TCRdb D call of TRBD1. Germline CDR1 MNHEY, CDR2 SVGEGT. The length of the CDR3 is 15 residues. The CDR3 region is CASSTSGTAGNTIYF.

The genes are TRBV30 and TRBJ2-7; there is no DNA to check the TCRdb D call of TRBD2. Germline assignment: CDR1 GTSNPN and CDR2 SVGIG (reference sequence). This CDR3 comprises 13 residues. CDR3 region: CAWSLGSGGEQYF.

The gene calls are TRBV7-2 and TRBJ2-7. Germline V gene lookup returns CDR1 SGHTA and CDR2 FQGNSA. The CDR3 runs 14 residues. The chain's CDR3 is CASSLAPAPYEQYF.

This chain joins TRBV20-1 and TRBJ2-1; TCRdb's assignment of TRBD2 cannot be checked, as there is no DNA. This CDR3 comprises 13 residues. Germline CDR1 reads DFQATT; CDR2 reads SNEGSKA (reference sequence). The CDR3 region is CSAGTSYYNEQFF.

The rearrangement uses TRBV19 and TRBJ2-1. The CDR3 is 14 amino acids. CDR1 and CDR2 from the germline V gene are LNHDA and SQIVND (reference sequence). The CDR3 loop reads CASADTHSYNEQFF.

The gene calls are TRBV6-1 and TRBJ1-1; lacking DNA, the TRBD1 call made by TCRdb goes unchecked. CDR3 length: 12 residues. The germline CDR1 and CDR2 sequences are MNHNS and SASEGT. Here the CDR3 reads CASRGGGTEAFF.

The chain links TRBV15 to TRBJ1-2. CDR3 length equals 14 residues. The germline V gene has CDR1 LNHNV and CDR2 YYDKDF (reference sequence). The CDR3 spells CATSRDWAGYGYTF. Variable domain in full (rest from reference TRBV15 and TRBJ1-2): DAMVIQNPRYQVTQFGKPVTLSCSQTLNHNVMYWYQQKSSQAPKLLFHYYDKDFNNEADTPDNFQSRRPNTSFCFLDIRSPGLGDTAMYLCATSRDWAGYGYTFGSGTRLTVV.

V gene TRBV20-1 combines with J gene TRBJ2-7; TCRdb picks TRBD2, but there is no DNA to check that call. Looked up from germline, CDR1 is DFQATT and CDR2 is SNEGSKA (reference sequence). The CDR3 sequence is 15 residues long. CDR3 sequence: CSARDQGREGSEQYF.

The J gene is TRBJ2-1, the V gene TRBV15; TCRdb lists TRBD1, though no DNA is available to test this call. The CDR3 is made up of 16 amino acids. CDR1 is LNHNV, CDR2 YYDKDF, per germline (reference sequence). This CDR3 reads CATSREGQYLGNEQFF.

The V call is TRBV6-2 or TRBV6-3, the J call TRBJ2-5; with no DNA, the TCRdb D assignment of TRBD1 cannot be verified. CDR1 and CDR2 (germline): MNHEY, SVGEGT. CDR3 length: 15 residues. The chain's CDR3 is CASSIQGAGGETQYF.

This CDR3 is CASSLNVDTVDQYF. The V call is TRBV5-1, the J call TRBJ2-5. The CDR3 is made up of 14 amino acids. Germline assignment: CDR1 SGHRS and CDR2 YFSETQ.

The CDR3 protein is CASNREGNEQYF. J is TRBJ2-7 and V is TRBV2; the D gene TCRdb calls, TRBD2, cannot be checked with no DNA. The CDR3 is 12 residues long. Germline V CDR1 and CDR2: SNHLY, FYNNEI.

The chain combines TRBV2 with TRBJ1-2; TCRdb proposes TRBD1, but this gene call is untestable without DNA. The CDR3 sequence is 16 residues long. Looked up from germline, CDR1 is SNHLY and CDR2 is FYNNEI. CDR3 amino acids: CASSPRTGQGVYGYTF.

This chain links TRBV6-5 with TRBJ1-2. Per germline, CDR1 MNHEY and CDR2 SVGAGI. CDR3 length: 15 residues. This chain's CDR3 is CASSYGQLDPYGYTF.

By frequency, this clonotype registers medium-sized. The V gene is TRBV10-3, the J gene TRBJ2-1; without DNA, the TCRdb call of TRBD2 cannot be checked. Germline CDR1 ENHRY, CDR2 SYGVKD. This CDR3 comprises 15 residues. CDR3 in amino acids: CAISESSSGHNEQFF.

This clonotype shows up as large by frequency. The chain joins TRBV12-3 or TRBV12-4 to TRBJ2-2; the D call from TCRdb, TRBD1, cannot be confirmed without DNA. This CDR3 is built from 13 residues. CDR3 residues: CASSPGGGGELFF.

The V gene is TRBV6-4, the J gene TRBJ2-2; the TRBD2 assignment by TCRdb is unverifiable without DNA. The germline CDR1 and CDR2 sequences are MRHNA and SNTAGT. The CDR3 length is 14 residues. The CDR3 reads CASSTSGDTGELFF.